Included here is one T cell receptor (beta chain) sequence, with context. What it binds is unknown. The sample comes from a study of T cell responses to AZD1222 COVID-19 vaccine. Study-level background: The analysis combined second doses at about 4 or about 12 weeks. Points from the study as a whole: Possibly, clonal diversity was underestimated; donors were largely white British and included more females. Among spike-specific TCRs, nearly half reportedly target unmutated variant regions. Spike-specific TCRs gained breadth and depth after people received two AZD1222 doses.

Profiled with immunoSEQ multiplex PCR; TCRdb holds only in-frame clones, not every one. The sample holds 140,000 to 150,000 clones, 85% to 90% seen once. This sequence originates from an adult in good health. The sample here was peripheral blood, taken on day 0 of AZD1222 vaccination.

CDR3 loop: CASRYSTLNEKLFF. The CDR3 nucleotides are TGTGCCAGCAGATACAGCACCCTTAATGAAAAACTGTTTTTT. The chain couples TRBV2 to TRBJ1-4; unclear D gene. Trimming left V 6 bases short and J 4 bases short, with 12 bases between. The CDR3 is made up of 14 amino acids. CDR1 and CDR2 from the germline V gene are SNHLY and FYNNEI.